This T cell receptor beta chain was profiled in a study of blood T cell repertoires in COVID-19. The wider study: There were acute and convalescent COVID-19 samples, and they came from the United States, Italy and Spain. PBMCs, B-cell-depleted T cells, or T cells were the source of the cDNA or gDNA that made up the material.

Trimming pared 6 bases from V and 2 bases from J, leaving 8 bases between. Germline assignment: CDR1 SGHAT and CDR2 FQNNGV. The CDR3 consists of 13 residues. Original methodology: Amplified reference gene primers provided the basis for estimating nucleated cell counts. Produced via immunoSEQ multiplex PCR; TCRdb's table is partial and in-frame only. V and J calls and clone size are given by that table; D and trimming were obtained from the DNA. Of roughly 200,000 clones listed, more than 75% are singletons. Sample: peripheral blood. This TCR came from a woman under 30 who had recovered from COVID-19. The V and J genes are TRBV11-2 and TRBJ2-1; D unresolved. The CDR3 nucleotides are TGTGCCAGCAGGGCGGTTGCCTACAATGAGCAGTTCTTC. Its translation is CASRAVAYNEQFF.